Included here is one TCR beta chain sequence, with context. Profiling relied on immunoSEQ multiplex PCR, and the TCRdb table lists in-frame clones only, not all of them. The table records nearly 95,000 clones, around four fifths of them present only once. This specimen belongs to a study of blood T cell repertoires in COVID-19. Study-level background: Nucleic acid was either cDNA or gDNA, and it came from T cells, B-cell-depleted T cells, or PBMCs.

The CDR3 consists of 15 residues. V was clipped by 7 bases and J by 2 bases; unmatched bases: 6. The germline CDR1 and CDR2 sequences are LNHDA and SQIVND (reference sequence). The chain employs TRBV19 and TRBJ2-2, with 8 positions matching TRBD2. The TCR was taken from a human donor in a cohort sampled during active COVID-19. The sequenced material came from peripheral blood. The DNA for the CDR3 is TGTGCCAGTATTGCTACTAGCGGAAACACCGGGGAGCTGTTTTTT. It encodes CASIATSGNTGELFF.